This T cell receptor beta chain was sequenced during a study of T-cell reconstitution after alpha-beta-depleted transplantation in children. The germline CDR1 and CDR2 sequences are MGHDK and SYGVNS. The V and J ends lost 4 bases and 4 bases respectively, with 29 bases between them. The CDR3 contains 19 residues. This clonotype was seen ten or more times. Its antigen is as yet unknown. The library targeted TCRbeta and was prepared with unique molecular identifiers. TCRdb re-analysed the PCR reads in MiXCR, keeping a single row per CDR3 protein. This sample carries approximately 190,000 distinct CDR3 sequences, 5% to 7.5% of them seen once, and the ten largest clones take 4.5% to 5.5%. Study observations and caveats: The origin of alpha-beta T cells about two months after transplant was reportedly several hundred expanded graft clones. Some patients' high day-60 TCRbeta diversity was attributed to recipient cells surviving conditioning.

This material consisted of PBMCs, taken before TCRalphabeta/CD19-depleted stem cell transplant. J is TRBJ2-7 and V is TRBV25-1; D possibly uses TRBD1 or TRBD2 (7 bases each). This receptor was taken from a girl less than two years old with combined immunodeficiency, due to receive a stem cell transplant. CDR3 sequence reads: CASSGPGQRAGGSIYEQYF. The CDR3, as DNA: TGTGCCAGCAGTGGTCCGGGACAGAGGGCCGGGGGGTCTATTTACGAGCAGTACTTC.